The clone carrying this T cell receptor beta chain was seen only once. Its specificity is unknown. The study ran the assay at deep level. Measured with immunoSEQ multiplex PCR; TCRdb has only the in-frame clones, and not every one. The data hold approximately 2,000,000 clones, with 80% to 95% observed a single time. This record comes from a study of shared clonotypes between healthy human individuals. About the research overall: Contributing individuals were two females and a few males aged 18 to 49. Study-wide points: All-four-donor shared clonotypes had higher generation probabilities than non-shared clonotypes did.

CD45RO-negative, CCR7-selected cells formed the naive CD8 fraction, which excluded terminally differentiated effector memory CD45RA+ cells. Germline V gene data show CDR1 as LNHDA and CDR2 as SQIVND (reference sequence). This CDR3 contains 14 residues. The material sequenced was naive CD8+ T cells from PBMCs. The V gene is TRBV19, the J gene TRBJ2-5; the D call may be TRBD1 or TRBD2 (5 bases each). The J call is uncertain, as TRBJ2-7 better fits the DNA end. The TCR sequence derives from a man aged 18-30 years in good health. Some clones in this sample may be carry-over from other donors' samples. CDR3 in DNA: TGTGCCAGTAGTCCAGGGAGAGGGACCTACGAGCAGTACTTC. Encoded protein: CASSPGRGTYEQYF.